These T cell receptor beta chains were read from a single sample in a study of blood T cell repertoires in COVID-19. Produced via immunoSEQ multiplex PCR; TCRdb's table is partial and in-frame only. Here the sample spans roughly 240,000 clones, about 89% being singletons. Sequenced material: peripheral blood. Receptor source: a woman aged 55-70 years who had recovered from COVID-19. The CDR3 runs from the conserved cysteine through the conserved F or W. The D gene is left open where the match is weak.

TRBJ1-1 TRBD1 TRBV6-5 CASSYSTGIVPEAFF
TRBJ2-2 NA TRBV5-1 CASSETGNTGELFF
TRBJ2-7 TRBD2 TRBV6-2/TRBV6-3 CASSYPAGDDEQYF
TRBJ1-4 TRBD1 TRBV2 CASSEAGTGQGFEKLFF
TRBJ1-2 TRBD1 TRBV5-5 CASRPGQGDGYTF
TRBJ1-1 NA TRBV14 CASSHSRGEAFF
TRBJ1-5 NA TRBV3-1/TRBV3-2 CASSPDTPGGNQPQHF
TRBJ2-2 NA TRBV5-1 CASSLSAGTGELFF
TRBJ2-6 NA TRBV3-1/TRBV3-2 CASSHGPLWRTFSGANVLTF
TRBJ2-7 TRBD1 TRBV10-2 CASRPGGIHEQYF
TRBJ2-3 TRBD1 TRBV5-1 CASSSTGTGFTDTQYF
TRBJ2-3 TRBD2 TRBV7-9 CASSFRRGGADTQYF
TRBJ1-6 NA TRBV9 CASSVVEANSPLHF
TRBJ2-1 TRBD2 TRBV6-5 CASRSGGTSYNEQFF
TRBJ2-1 NA TRBV19 CASSAGGGQVYNEQFF
TRBJ2-3 NA TRBV29-1 CSVRRGTNTDTQYF
TRBJ1-5 NA TRBV7-8 CASSLGAVGGPQHF
TRBJ1-3 NA TRBV6-1 CASSEVAQFSGNTIYF
TRBJ1-3 TRBD1 TRBV9 CASSVSGTGRSGNTIYF
TRBJ1-2 NA TRBV12-5 CASGCPGSGVTF
TRBJ1-5 NA TRBV4-1 CASSNTRQGLANQPQHF
TRBJ2-3 NA TRBV19 CASSMGVGEDTQYF
TRBJ1-4 NA TRBV12-3/TRBV12-4 CASSSRLNEKLFF